This T cell receptor beta chain was recorded in a study of early T cells in non-severe SARS-CoV-2 infection. For the study at large: Investigators sequenced bulk RNA drawn from unsorted whole blood, and chains remained unpaired. General study results and limits: Lookups in VDJdb leaned toward anti-spike CD8 responses and missed private and CD4 specificities.

This clonotype was found many times. No antigen is known for it. The CDR3 contains 16 residues. The germline V gene has CDR1 SEHNR and CDR2 FQNEAQ (reference sequence). V gave up 4 bases and J gave up 0 bases, with 15 bases separating them. Via MiXCR, TCRdb re-called the 5' RACE reads, giving one row per CDR3 protein. The sample records about 64,000 distinct CDR3 sequences, less than 15% being singletons. J is TRBJ1-1 and V is TRBV7-9; D unclear. The sample taken for sequencing was whole blood. The TCR was taken from an adult who was a healthcare worker with PCR-confirmed SARS-CoV-2 infection or an uninfected control (not recorded which). This CDR3 reads CASSSPDDRMNTEAFF. CDR3 sequence (DNA): TGTGCCAGCAGCTCCCCGGACGATCGGATGAACACTGAAGCTTTCTTT.